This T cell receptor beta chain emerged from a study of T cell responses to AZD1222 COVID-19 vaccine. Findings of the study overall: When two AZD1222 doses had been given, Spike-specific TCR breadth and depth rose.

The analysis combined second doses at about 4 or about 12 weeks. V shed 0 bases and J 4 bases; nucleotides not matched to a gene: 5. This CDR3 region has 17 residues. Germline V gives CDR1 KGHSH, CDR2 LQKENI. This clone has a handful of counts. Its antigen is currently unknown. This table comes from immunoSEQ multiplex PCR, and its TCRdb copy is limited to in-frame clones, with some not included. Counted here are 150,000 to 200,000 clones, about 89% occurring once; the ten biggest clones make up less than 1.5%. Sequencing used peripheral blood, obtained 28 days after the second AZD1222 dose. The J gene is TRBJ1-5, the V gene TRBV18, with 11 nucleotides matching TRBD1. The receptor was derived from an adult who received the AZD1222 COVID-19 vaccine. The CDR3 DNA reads TGTGCCAGCTCACCACCGGGACAGGGGGGAAGGAATCAGCCCCAGCATTTT. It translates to CASSPPGQGGRNQPQHF.